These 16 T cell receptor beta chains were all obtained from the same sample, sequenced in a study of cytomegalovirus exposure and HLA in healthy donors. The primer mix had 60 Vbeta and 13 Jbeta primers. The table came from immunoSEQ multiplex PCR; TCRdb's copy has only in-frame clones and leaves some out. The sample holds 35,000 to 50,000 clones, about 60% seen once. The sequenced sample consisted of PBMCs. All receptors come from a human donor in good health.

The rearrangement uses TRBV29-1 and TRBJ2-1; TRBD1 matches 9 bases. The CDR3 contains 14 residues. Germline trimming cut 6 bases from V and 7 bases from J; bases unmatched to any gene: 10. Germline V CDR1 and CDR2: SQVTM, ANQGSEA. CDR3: CSVGTGTGKNEQFF. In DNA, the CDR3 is TGCAGCGTCGGCACCGGGACAGGGAAAAATGAGCAGTTCTTC.

The CDR3 loop is CASSHTSRKSYEQYF. DNA of the CDR3: TGTGCCAGCTCACATACTAGCCGCAAATCCTACGAGCAGTACTTC. The chain carries TRBV18 and TRBJ2-7; D possibly corresponds to TRBD2 (6 bases). The CDR3 loop spans 15 amino acids. From germline, CDR1 is KGHSH and CDR2 LQKENI. The ends were cut back, 4 bases at V and 1 base at J, with 14 bases in the middle.

The CDR3 loop reads CASSGGTGRTYEQYF. CDR3 nucleotide sequence: TGCGCCAGCAGCGGAGGGACAGGGAGAACCTACGAGCAGTACTTC. The rearrangement links TRBV5-1 to TRBJ2-7, with TRBD1 identical over 9 bases. CDR1 is SGHRS and CDR2 is YFSETQ in the germline V gene. The CDR3 is 15 residues long. V dropped 4 bases and J dropped 2; count of bases not matched to a gene: 7.

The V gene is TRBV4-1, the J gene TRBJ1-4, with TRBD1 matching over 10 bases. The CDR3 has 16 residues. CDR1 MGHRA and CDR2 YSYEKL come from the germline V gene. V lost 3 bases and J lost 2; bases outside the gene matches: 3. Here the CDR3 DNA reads TGCGCCAGCAGCCACCCGGACAGGGGGACTAATGAAAAACTGTTTTTT. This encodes CASSHPDRGTNEKLFF.

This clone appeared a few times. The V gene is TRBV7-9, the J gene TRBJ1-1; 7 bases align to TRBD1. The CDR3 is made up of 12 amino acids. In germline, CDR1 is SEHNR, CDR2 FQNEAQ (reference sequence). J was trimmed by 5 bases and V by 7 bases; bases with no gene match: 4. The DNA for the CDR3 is TGTGCCAGCACCGACAGGGATACTGAAGCTTTCTTT. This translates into CASTDRDTEAFF.

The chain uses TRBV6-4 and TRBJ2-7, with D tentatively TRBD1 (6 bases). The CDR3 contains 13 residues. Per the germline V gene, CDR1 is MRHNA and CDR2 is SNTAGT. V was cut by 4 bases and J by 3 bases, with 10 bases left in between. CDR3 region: CASSAEQGYEQYF. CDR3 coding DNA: TGTGCCAGCAGTGCCGAACAGGGCTACGAGCAGTACTTC.

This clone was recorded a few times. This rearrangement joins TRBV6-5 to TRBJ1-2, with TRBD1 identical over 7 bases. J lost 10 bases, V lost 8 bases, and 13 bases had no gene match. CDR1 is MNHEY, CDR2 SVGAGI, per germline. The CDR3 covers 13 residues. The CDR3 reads CASGLMGQTYYTF. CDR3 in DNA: TGTGCCAGCGGGCTGATGGGACAGACTTACTACACCTTC.

The CDR3 reads CASSDAKGVRRTDTQYF. As DNA, the CDR3 is TGCGCCAGCAGTGACGCCAAAGGGGTCCGGCGCACAGATACGCAGTATTTT. The chain recombines TRBV10-1 with TRBJ2-3, with D possibly being TRBD1 (5 bases). In germline, CDR1 is WNHNN, CDR2 SYGVQD (reference sequence). The germline V and J ends were trimmed by 3 bases and 1 base, with 17 bases remaining between them. The CDR3 has 17 residues.

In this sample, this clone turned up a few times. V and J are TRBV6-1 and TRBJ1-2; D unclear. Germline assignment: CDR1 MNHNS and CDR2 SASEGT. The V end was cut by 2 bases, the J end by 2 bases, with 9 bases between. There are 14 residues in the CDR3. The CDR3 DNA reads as TGTGCCAGCAGTGAAAACATCAAAAACTATGGCTACACCTTC. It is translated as CASSENIKNYGYTF.

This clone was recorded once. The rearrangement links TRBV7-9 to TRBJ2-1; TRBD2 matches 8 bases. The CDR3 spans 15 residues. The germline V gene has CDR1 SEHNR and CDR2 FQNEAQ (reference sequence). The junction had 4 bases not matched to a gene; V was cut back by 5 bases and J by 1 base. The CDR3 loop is CASSPREGSYNEQFF. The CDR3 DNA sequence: TGTGCCAGCAGCCCCCGGGAGGGGTCCTACAATGAGCAGTTCTTC.

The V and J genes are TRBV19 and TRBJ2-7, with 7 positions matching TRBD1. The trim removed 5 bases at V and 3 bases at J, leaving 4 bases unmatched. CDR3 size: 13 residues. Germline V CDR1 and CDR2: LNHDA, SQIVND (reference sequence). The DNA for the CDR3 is TGTGCCAGTAGTGACAGGGACGTCTACGAGCAGTACTTC. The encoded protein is CASSDRDVYEQYF.

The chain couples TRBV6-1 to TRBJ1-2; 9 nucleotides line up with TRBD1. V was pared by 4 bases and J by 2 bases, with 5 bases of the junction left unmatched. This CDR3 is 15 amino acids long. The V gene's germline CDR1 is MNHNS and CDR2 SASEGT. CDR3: CASSARDRANYGYTF. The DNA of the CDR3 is TGTGCCAGCAGTGCCCGGGACAGGGCGAACTATGGCTACACCTTC.

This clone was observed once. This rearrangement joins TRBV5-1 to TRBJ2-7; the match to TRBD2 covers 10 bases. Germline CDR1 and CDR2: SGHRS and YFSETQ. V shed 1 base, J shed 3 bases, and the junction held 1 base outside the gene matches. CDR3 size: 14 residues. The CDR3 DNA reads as TGCGCCAGCAGCTTGTCTAGCGGGGGCTACGAGCAGTACTTC. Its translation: CASSLSSGGYEQYF.

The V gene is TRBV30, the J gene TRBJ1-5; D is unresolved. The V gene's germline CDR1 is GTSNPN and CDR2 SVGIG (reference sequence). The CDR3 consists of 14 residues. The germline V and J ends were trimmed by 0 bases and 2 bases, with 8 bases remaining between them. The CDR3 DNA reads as TGTGCCTGGAGTGTACTAGAACGCAATCAGCCCCAGCATTTT. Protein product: CAWSVLERNQPQHF.

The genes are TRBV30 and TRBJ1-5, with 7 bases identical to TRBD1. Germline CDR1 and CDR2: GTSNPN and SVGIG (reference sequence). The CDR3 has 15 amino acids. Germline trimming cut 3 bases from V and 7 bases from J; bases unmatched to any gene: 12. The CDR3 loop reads CAWRETGKVGQPQHF. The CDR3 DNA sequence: TGTGCCTGGAGGGAGACAGGGAAGGTAGGGCAGCCCCAGCATTTT.

In DNA form, the CDR3 reads TGCAGCGTTGAGGGAGACAGGGAAGGCACAGATACGCAGTATTTT. As protein: CSVEGDREGTDTQYF. The V gene is TRBV29-1, the J gene TRBJ2-3; 7 nucleotides align to TRBD1. The germline V gene has CDR1 SQVTM and CDR2 ANQGSEA. V shed 3 bases, J shed 1 base, and the junction held 7 bases outside the gene matches. The CDR3 is made up of 15 amino acids.